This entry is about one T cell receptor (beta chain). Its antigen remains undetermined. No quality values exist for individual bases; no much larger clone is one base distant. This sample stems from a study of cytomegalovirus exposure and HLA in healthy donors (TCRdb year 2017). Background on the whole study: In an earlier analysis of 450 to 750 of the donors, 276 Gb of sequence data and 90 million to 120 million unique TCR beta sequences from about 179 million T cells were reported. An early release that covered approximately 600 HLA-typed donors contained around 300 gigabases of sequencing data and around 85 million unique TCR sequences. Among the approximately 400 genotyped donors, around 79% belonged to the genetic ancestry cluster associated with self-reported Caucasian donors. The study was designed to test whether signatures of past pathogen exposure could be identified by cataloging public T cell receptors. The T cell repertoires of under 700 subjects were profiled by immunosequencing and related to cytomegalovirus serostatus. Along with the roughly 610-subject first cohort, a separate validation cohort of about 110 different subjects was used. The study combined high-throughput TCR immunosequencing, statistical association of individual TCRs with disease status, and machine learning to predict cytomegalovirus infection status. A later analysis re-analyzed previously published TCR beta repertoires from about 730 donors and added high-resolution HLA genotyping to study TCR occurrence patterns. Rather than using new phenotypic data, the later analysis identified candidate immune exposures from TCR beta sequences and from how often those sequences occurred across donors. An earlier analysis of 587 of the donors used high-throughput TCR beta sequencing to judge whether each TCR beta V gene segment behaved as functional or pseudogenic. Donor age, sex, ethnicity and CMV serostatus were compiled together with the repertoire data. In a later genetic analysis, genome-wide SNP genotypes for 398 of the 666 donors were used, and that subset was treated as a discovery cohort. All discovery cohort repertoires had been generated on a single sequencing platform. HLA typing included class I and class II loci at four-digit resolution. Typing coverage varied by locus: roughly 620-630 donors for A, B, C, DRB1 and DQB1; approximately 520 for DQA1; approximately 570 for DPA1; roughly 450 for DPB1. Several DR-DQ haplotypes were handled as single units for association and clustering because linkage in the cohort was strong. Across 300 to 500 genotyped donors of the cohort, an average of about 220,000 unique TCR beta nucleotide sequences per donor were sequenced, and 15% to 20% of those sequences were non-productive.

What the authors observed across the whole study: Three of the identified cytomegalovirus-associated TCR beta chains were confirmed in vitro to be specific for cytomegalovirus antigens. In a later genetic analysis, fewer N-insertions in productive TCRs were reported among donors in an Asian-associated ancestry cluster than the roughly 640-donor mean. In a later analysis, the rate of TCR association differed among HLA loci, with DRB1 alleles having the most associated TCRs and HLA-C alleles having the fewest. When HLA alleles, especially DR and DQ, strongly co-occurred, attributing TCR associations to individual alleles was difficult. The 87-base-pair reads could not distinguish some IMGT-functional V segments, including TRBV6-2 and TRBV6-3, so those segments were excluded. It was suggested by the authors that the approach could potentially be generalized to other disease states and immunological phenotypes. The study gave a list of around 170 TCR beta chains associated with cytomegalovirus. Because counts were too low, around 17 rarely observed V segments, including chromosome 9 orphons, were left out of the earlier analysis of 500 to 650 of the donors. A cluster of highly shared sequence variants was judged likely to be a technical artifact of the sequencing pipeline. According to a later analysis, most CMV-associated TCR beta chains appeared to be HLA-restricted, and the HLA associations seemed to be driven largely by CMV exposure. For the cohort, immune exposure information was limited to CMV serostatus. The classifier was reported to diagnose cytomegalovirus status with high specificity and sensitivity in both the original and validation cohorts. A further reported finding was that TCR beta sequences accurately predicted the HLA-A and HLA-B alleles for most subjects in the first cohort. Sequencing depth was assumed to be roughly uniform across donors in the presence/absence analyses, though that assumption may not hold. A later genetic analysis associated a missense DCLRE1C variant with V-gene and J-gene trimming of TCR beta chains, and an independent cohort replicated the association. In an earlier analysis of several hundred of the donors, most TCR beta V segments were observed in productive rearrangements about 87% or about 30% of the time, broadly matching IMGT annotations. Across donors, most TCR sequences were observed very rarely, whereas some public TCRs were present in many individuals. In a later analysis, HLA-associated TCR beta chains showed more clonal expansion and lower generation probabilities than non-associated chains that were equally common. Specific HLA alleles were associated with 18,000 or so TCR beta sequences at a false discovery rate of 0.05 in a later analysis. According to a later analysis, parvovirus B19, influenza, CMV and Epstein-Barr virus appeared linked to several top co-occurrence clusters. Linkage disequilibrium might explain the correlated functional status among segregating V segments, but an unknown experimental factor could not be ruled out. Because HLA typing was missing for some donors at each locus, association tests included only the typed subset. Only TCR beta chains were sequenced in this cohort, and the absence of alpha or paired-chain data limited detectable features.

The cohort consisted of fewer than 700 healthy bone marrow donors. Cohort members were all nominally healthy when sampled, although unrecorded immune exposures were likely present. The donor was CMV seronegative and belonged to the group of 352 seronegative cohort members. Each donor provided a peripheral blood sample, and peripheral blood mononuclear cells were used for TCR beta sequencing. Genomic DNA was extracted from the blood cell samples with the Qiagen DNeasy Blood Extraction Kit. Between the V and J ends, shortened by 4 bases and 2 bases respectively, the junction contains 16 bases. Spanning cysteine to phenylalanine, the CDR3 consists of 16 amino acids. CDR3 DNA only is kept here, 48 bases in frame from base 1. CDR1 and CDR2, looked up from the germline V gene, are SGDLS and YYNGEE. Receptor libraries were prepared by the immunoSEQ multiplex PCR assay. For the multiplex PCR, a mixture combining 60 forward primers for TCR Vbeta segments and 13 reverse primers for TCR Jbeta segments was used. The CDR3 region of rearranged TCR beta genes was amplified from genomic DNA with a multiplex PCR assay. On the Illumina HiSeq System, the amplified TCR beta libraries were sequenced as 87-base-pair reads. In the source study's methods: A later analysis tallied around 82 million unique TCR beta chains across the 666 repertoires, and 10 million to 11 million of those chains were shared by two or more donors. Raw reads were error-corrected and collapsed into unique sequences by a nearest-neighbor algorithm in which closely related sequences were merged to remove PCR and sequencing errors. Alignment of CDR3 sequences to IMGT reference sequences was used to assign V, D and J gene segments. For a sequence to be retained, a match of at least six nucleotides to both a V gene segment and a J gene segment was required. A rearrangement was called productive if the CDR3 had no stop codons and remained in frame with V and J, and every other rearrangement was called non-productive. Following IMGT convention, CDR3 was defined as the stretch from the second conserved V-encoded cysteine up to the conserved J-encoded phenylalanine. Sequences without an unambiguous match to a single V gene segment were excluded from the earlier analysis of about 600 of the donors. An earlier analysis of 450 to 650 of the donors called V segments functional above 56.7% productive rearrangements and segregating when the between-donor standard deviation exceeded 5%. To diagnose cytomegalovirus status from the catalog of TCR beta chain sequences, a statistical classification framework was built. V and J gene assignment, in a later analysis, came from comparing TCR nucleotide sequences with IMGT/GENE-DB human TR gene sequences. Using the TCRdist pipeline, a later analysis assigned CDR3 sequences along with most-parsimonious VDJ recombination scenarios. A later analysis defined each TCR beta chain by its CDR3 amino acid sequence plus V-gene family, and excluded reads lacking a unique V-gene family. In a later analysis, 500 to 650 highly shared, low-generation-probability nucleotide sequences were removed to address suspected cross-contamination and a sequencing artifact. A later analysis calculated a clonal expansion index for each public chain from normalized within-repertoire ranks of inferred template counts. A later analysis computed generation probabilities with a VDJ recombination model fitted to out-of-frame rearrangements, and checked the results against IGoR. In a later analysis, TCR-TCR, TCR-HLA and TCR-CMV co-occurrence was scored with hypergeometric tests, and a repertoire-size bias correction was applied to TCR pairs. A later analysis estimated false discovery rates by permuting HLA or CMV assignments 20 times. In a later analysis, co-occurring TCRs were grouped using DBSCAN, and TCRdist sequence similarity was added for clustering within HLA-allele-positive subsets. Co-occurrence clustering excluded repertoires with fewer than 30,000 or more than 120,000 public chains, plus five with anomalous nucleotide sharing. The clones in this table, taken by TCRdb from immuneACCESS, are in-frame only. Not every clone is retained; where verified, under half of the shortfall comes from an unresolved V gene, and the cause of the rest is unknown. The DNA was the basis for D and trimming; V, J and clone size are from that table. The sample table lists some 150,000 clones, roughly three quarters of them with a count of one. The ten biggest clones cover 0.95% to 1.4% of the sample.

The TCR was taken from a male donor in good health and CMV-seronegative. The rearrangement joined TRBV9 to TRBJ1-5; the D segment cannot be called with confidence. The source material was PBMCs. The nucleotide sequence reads TGTGCCAGCAGCAAAAGTCCCTTCGGTGGCAATCAGCCCCAGCATTTT. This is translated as CASSKSPFGGNQPQHF.